The sequence of this TCR beta chain was determined in a study of blood T cell repertoires in COVID-19. Some clones are missing from TCRdb's copy, which holds only in-frame ones; the method was immunoSEQ multiplex PCR. The repertoire includes 130,000 or so clones, 88% of them detected once, and over 9% sits in the top ten. This CDR3 spans 15 amino acids. The germline V and J ends were trimmed by 3 bases and 3 bases, with 11 bases remaining between them. Germline loops: CDR1 MNHEY, CDR2 SMNVEV (reference sequence). The source material was peripheral blood. The receptor comes from a man aged 50 or older with acute or convalescent COVID-19. This sequence joins TRBV27 and TRBJ2-2, with no clear D. CDR3 region: CASSFGSDDTGELFF. DNA of the CDR3: TGTGCCAGCAGTTTCGGCAGCGATGACACCGGGGAGCTGTTTTTT.